The TCR beta chain described here comes from a study of blood T cell repertoires in COVID-19. Whole-study context: COVID-19 samples, acute and convalescent, were from the United States, Italy and Spain. From T cells, B-cell-depleted T cells, or PBMCs came the material, which was cDNA or gDNA.

CDR1 and CDR2 from the germline V gene are MDHEN and SYDVKM. The CDR3 totals 14 residues. The V segment lost 6 bases and the J segment 8 bases; nucleotides outside the gene matches: 9. Authors' processing steps: Nucleated cell counts were estimated from reference gene primer amplification. The protocol was immunoSEQ multiplex PCR, while the TCRdb copy is restricted to in-frame clones and leaves out a portion. The V and J calls and clone size are taken from that table; D and trimming were inferred from the DNA. The table includes some 61,000 clones, 70% to 90% detected once. The chain joins TRBV28 to TRBJ1-2; 10 bases agree with TRBD1. What was sequenced was peripheral blood. This receptor was obtained from a man aged 25-40 years with acute or convalescent COVID-19. CDR3 nucleotide sequence: TGTGCCAGCAGCCCGATAGGACAGGGGGGCGGCTACACCTTC. Its translation: CASSPIGQGGGYTF.